Below are 10 T cell receptor beta chains sequenced from a single sample in a study of blood T cells in healthy people across ages. Primed by a sample-barcoded 5' primer and a J-beta primer mix, a second PCR proceeded for about 6 to 11 cycles. TCRdb re-derived calls from the 5' RACE reads in MiXCR, one entry per CDR3 protein. The sample lists 550,000 to 700,000 distinct CDR3 sequences; 25% to 30% were seen once. Sequencing was carried out using blood. Source of these receptors: a woman aged 70-85 years in good health.

This chain connects TRBV7-2 to TRBJ1-4, with D unresolved. The germline V gene has CDR1 SGHTA and CDR2 FQGNSA. V was shortened by 3 bases and J by 6 bases, with 14 bases between the two germline ends. CDR3 length equals 15 residues. The CDR3 sequence: CASSLGPQTYEKLFF. CDR3 coding DNA: TGTGCCAGCAGCTTGGGTCCCCAAACGTATGAAAAACTGTTTTTT.

In its sample, this clonotype was seen many times. The CDR3 here is CASSRYRGEETQYF. The CDR3 DNA follows: TGTGCCAGCAGTCGATACAGGGGGGAAGAGACCCAGTACTTC. V is TRBV6-6 and J is TRBJ2-5; 8 nucleotides line up with TRBD1. The CDR3 has 14 amino acids. Germline-derived CDR1 and CDR2 are MNHNY and SVGAGI (reference sequence). V dropped 5 bases and J dropped 3; count of bases not matched to a gene: 5.

The chain combines TRBV12-3 or TRBV12-4 with TRBJ2-5; a possible D gene is TRBD1 (5 bases). V lost 5 bases and J 1 base, leaving 8 bases between the germline ends. This CDR3 region has 13 residues. The CDR3 coding sequence is TGTGCCAGCAGTCGACAGATCCAAGAGACCCAGTACTTC. Translation gives CASSRQIQETQYF.

The chain combines TRBV5-1 with TRBJ1-1; D remains unclear. The CDR3 has 14 residues. The V end lost 4 bases, the J end lost 1 base, and 11 bases lay between the germline ends. Germline CDR1 reads SGHRS; CDR2 reads YFSETQ. CDR3 bases: TGCGCCAGCAGCGACACGTTATCGAACACTGAAGCTTTCTTT. It translates to CASSDTLSNTEAFF.

This chain uses TRBV10-3 with TRBJ1-2; D is unclear. The germline gives CDR1 ENHRY, CDR2 SYGVKD. Trimming removed 1 base from V and 5 bases from J, with 17 bases in between. The CDR3 totals 16 residues. CDR3 nucleotides: TGTGCCATCAGTGAGTGGGTCTACCAACTTACTTATGGCTACACCTTC. This encodes CAISEWVYQLTYGYTF.

This clonotype has a single count. The rearrangement uses TRBV2 and TRBJ2-1, with D possibly matching TRBD1 (6 bases). V lost 9 bases, J lost 8 bases, and 14 bases lay in between. The CDR3 has 12 amino acids. Per the germline V gene, CDR1 is SNHLY and CDR2 is FYNNEI. CDR3 coding DNA: TGTGCCAGTAAGGGGGACACGTATGAGCAGTTCTTC. Translation gives CASKGDTYEQFF.

The J gene is TRBJ2-1, the V gene TRBV12-3 or TRBV12-4; D may match TRBD1 or TRBD2 (5 bases each). The CDR3 totals 12 residues. Trimming stripped 6 bases from V and 12 bases from J, with 15 bases between. The CDR3 loop reads CASSSGTERQFF. CDR3 sequence (DNA): TGTGCCAGCAGCTCCGGGACCGAAAGGCAGTTCTTC.

This clonotype was seen a few times. V is TRBV2 and J is TRBJ2-5; 11 bases are a match to TRBD2. The CDR3 length is 14 residues. J was trimmed by 2 bases and V by 6 bases; bases with no gene match: 2. Germline V gene lookup returns CDR1 SNHLY and CDR2 FYNNEI. CDR3: CASRGTSGQETQYF. CDR3 nucleotides: TGTGCCAGCAGGGGGACTAGCGGACAAGAGACCCAGTACTTC.

The J gene is TRBJ1-2, the V gene TRBV29-1; possible D gene TRBD1, 5 bases. The CDR3 spans 16 residues. Germline V gene sequence: CDR1 SQVTM, CDR2 ANQGSEA. With 7 bases removed from V and 4 bases from J, the gap between germline ends came to 25 bases. CDR3 amino acids: CSATGQGIGSFYGYTF. Here the CDR3 DNA reads TGCAGCGCCACCGGGCAGGGTATTGGGTCTTTCTATGGCTACACCTTC. The full variable domain, in which reference TRBV29-1 and TRBJ1-2 provide the parts outside the CDR3, is SAVISQKPSRDICQRGTSLTIQCQVDSQVTMMFWYRQQPGQSLTLIATANQGSEATYESGFVIDKFPISRPNLTFSTLTVSNMSPEDSSIYLCSATGQGIGSFYGYTFGSGTRLTVV.

This clonotype has a handful of counts. The chain combines TRBV5-1 with TRBJ1-2; 8 bases are shared with TRBD1. The germline gives CDR1 SGHRS, CDR2 YFSETQ. This CDR3 is 15 amino acids long. The V segment lost 4 bases and the J segment 8 bases; nucleotides outside the gene matches: 13. As DNA, the CDR3 is TGCGCCAGCAGCCGCACAGGGGGACGAGGTGACGGCTACACCTTC. It translates to CASSRTGGRGDGYTF.